Shown below are 8 T cell receptor beta chains from a single sample sequenced in a study of blood T cell repertoires in COVID-19. Sequencing used immunoSEQ multiplex PCR; TCRdb keeps in-frame clones, though not all of them. This table holds approximately 490,000 clones, 75% to 90% found once. What was sequenced was PBMCs or T cells enriched from blood (not recorded which). All receptors come from a woman aged 55-70 years who had recovered from COVID-19.

The rearrangement joins TRBV19 to TRBJ2-2; 9 positions match TRBD2. This CDR3 contains 15 residues. Germline lookup yields CDR1 LNHDA and CDR2 SQIVND (reference sequence). V shed 3 bases and J 7 bases; nucleotides not matched to a gene: 6. This CDR3 is CASSIVAGVGGELFF. CDR3 DNA sequence: TGTGCCAGTAGTATTGTAGCGGGGGTCGGCGGGGAGCTGTTTTTT.

The chain is built from TRBV10-1 and TRBJ1-1; maybe TRBD1 (5 bases). Trimming cost V 0 bases and J 4 bases, with 15 bases left between them. The CDR3 runs to 16 residues. CDR1 and CDR2 from the germline V gene are WNHNN and SYGVQD (reference sequence). The CDR3 nucleotides are TGCGCCAGCAGTGAGTCCATCTTATCGGGGGGCACTGAAGCTTTCTTT. Translation gives CASSESILSGGTEAFF.

The chain joins TRBV5-5 to TRBJ2-5; 11 positions agree with TRBD2. Unmatched junction bases numbered 4, after V lost 2 bases and J lost 1 base. In germline, CDR1 is SGHKS, CDR2 YYEKEE (reference sequence). The CDR3 has 16 amino acids. The CDR3, as DNA: TGTGCCAGCAGCTTATTAGCGGGGGGGTCCCAAGAGACCCAGTACTTC. Translated, it gives CASSLLAGGSQETQYF.

This chain links TRBV3-1 (or the pseudogene TRBV3-2) with TRBJ2-3, with unresolved D. Germline V gene data show CDR1 as LGHDT and CDR2 as YNNKEL (reference sequence). This CDR3 is built from 13 residues. Trimming left V 4 bases short and J 3 bases short, with 8 bases between. The CDR3 nucleotides are TGTGCCAGCAGCCGATTAGAAACAGATACGCAGTATTTT. This gives the protein CASSRLETDTQYF.

This chain uses TRBV10-1 with TRBJ1-2; the D gene is possibly TRBD1 (5 bases). The ends were cut back, 8 bases at V and 7 bases at J, with 14 bases in the middle. Germline values: CDR1 WNHNN, CDR2 SYGVQD (reference sequence). The CDR3 consists of 12 residues. CDR3 loop: CASPRGGSGYTF. The CDR3 DNA sequence: TGCGCCAGCCCCCGGGGGGGGAGTGGCTACACCTTC.

This clone occurred a few times. J is TRBJ2-1 and V is TRBV14; the D gene is possibly TRBD2 (6 bases). The CDR3 covers 14 residues. Germline V lookup: CDR1 SGHDN, CDR2 FVKESK. Trimming cost V 4 bases and J 7 bases, with 14 bases left between them. The CDR3, as DNA: TGTGCCAGCAGCCCCAGGGACTTGTGGAATGAGCAGTTCTTC. Its translation: CASSPRDLWNEQFF.

This clone was seen only once. The J gene is TRBJ2-5, the V gene TRBV5-1, with TRBD2 matching over 9 bases. The CDR3 is 14 residues long. CDR1 is SGHRS and CDR2 is YFSETQ in the germline V gene. V gave up 2 bases and J gave up 4 bases; unmatched junction bases: 3. Here the CDR3 DNA reads TGCGCCAGCAGCTTAGCGGGGGGTACAGAGACCCAGTACTTC. The encoded protein is CASSLAGGTETQYF.

The chain couples TRBV27 to TRBJ2-7; TRBD2 agrees at 7 bases. CDR3 length equals 15 residues. Germline CDR1 is MNHEY and CDR2 is SMNVEV (reference sequence). V shed 4 bases and J 5 bases; nucleotides not matched to a gene: 11. CDR3 in DNA: TGTGCCAGCAGTTATATCGGGACTAATCTGAACGAGCAGTACTTC. Protein product: CASSYIGTNLNEQYF.